This entry features one T cell receptor beta chain sequence. In its sample, this clonotype was seen many times. This clone's antigen is unknown. Base qualities are not at hand, and no much larger clone is one base apart. These data come from a study of human T cells and chemical hapten exposure (dated by TCRdb to the early 2020s). Background for the entire study: Libraries were pooled for sequencing, and variation in per-sample TCR yields was attributed mainly to small differences in library volumes within the pool. Both TCR alpha and TCR beta chains were sequenced from each blood RNA sample. Peripheral blood TCR repertoire changes were tracked in vivo in alopecia patients during primary and secondary sensitization to the hapten diphenylcyclopropenone (DPC). Study-wide findings and limitations: Repeated subsampling changed both the strength of the expansion versus patch-test correlation and the threshold at which the correlation became significant. No change with DPC sensitization was found in the number of TCRs above 1 in 1000 frequency, and no evidence of global repertoire structure alterations was found.

V ends up 6 bases short and J 0 bases short, with an unmatched junction base count of 7. The CDR3 runs 15 amino acids, cysteine and phenylalanine included. Only CDR3 DNA is held: 45 bases, read in frame from base 1. The library relied on 5' RACE. Sequencing relied on an Illumina MiSeq. During library preparation, unique molecular identifiers were attached to individual cDNA molecules so that TCRs could be counted quantitatively and reproducibly. On the authors' methods: A median of about 87,000 TCRs per sample was observed, with a range of about 20,000 to 700,000. The Decombinator software suite was used to annotate the V, J and CDR3 of the TCR reads. For PS versus PT1 abundance plots, all samples were subsampled to the same number of TCRs (28,000). TCRs were defined as expanded if absent before sensitization and observed at least eight times at the 2-week time point. TCRdb reprocessed the public reads (quality trimming at Q25 with fastp, clone calling with MiXCR) and kept in-frame beta chains. Every CDR3 protein is listed once, alongside the most common genes and DNA of its rows. The V and J calls and clone size are TCRdb's, not the authors'. The sample profile shows approximately 140,000 distinct CDR3 sequences; around 4.4% of them were found once. The top ten constitute more than 1.2% of the sample.

Unfractionated whole blood was collected in Tempus Blood RNA tubes, and total RNA was extracted from that blood. A handful of healthy volunteers were used as TCR sequencing controls and were bled at day 0, 2 weeks and 6 weeks. The chain couples TRBV12-3 or TRBV12-4 to TRBJ1-1; the central 7 bases match TRBD1. The TCR comes from a female donor in good health. The CDR3 region reads CASREDGTVNTEAFF. The bases are TGTGCCAGCAGAGAAGATGGGACAGTGAACACTGAAGCTTTCTTT.